This TCR beta chain was recovered during a study of CD8 T cells in ankylosing spondylitis. With 0 bases removed from V and 4 bases from J, the gap between germline ends came to 8 bases. The CDR3 consists of 14 residues. The V gene's germline CDR1 is SGHRS and CDR2 YFSETQ. In its sample, this clonotype was seen many times. TCRdb recomputed calls from the 5' RACE reads with MiXCR, one row per CDR3 protein. The sample comprises some 100,000 distinct CDR3 sequences, roughly 8.3% of which are singletons, and nearly 10% rests with the top ten. Sample: blood, either unsorted or a sorted T cell fraction (not recorded which). This sequence originates from a male donor with ankylosing spondylitis or in good health (not recorded which). The chain recombines TRBV5-1 with TRBJ2-1; D possibly corresponds to TRBD1 (6 bases). In DNA, the CDR3 is TGCGCCAGCAGCTTGGGGGACAATTACAATGAGCAGTTCTTC. Its protein product is CASSLGDNYNEQFF.